The 23 T cell receptor beta chains presented below share a single source sample, sequenced in a study of T cell responses to AZD1222 COVID-19 vaccine. Data came from immunoSEQ multiplex PCR; TCRdb stores just in-frame clones and leaves some out. The table includes around 100,000 clones, approximately 87% detected once. Material: peripheral blood, obtained on day 0 of MenACWY control vaccination. Source of these receptors: an adult in good health.

V is TRBV30 and J is TRBJ2-5; maybe TRBD2 (6 bases). The CDR3 runs to 11 residues. The germline V and J ends were trimmed by 5 bases and 7 bases, with 11 bases remaining between them. Germline V CDR1 and CDR2: GTSNPN, SVGIG (reference sequence). DNA for the CDR3: TGTGCCTGGGTGGGGGGAGCGACCCAGTACTTC. Its protein product is CAWVGGATQYF.

This chain links TRBV7-8 with TRBJ2-2, with a weak D call TRBD1 (5 bases). The V end was cut by 4 bases, the J end by 1 base, with 10 bases between. Germline V gene data show CDR1 as SGHVS and CDR2 as FQNEAQ. The CDR3 is made up of 15 amino acids. CDR3 nucleotide sequence: TGTGCCAGCAGCTCTACAGGACGGAACACCGGGGAGCTGTTTTTT. Its protein is CASSSTGRNTGELFF. The variable domain in full, with the rest retrieved from reference TRBV7-8 and TRBJ2-2, is GAGVSQSPRYKVAKRGQDVALRCDPISGHVSLFWYQQALGQGPEFLTYFQNEAQLDKSGLPSDRFFAERPEGSVSTLKIQRTQQEDSAVYLCASSSTGRNTGELFFGEGSRLTVL.

This chain links TRBV18 with TRBJ1-1; perhaps TRBD1 as D (5 bases). The CDR3 covers 18 residues. Germline V gene data show CDR1 as KGHSH and CDR2 as LQKENI. V was pared by 6 bases and J by 0 bases, with 23 bases between. CDR3: CASSRDVVNPSMNTEAFF. DNA of the CDR3: TGTGCCAGCTCTCGGGACGTCGTAAATCCCTCAATGAACACTGAAGCTTTCTTT.

This clone came up once. The rearrangement uses TRBV29-1 and TRBJ1-6; 7 nucleotides match TRBD1. The trim removed 6 bases at V and 7 bases at J, leaving 6 bases unmatched. Germline loops: CDR1 SQVTM, CDR2 ANQGSEA. The CDR3 consists of 13 residues. The CDR3 bases are TGCAGCGTATCCTTGACAGGGAATTCACCCCTCCACTTT. Protein product: CSVSLTGNSPLHF.

The table lists this clone with a few counts. The chain links TRBV12-3 or TRBV12-4 to TRBJ2-7, with D possibly matching TRBD1 (5 bases). This CDR3 has 12 amino acids. The ends were cut back, 6 bases at V and 11 bases at J, with 17 bases in the middle. The CDR3 DNA reads TGTGCCAGCAGCCGGCTCGACAGTGAGGAGTACTTC. This gives the protein CASSRLDSEEYF.

A single count supports this clone. This chain uses TRBV4-3 with TRBJ2-1, with D unclear. The CDR3 totals 12 residues. Germline CDR1 is LGHNA and CDR2 is YSLEER. V dropped 1 base and J dropped 9 bases, with 7 bases sitting between them. The CDR3 loop reads CASSQGLGEQFF. DNA for the CDR3: TGCGCCAGCAGCCAAGGGTTGGGTGAGCAGTTCTTC.

The CDR3 sequence: CASTLGTAYNEQFF. CDR3 bases: TGTGCCAGCACCTTAGGGACAGCATACAATGAGCAGTTCTTC. The chain combines TRBV2 with TRBJ2-1; TRBD1 matches 7 bases. The CDR3 contains 14 residues. CDR1 and CDR2 from the germline V gene are SNHLY and FYNNEI. Trimming took 7 bases from V and 4 from J; bases not matched to a gene: 7. The variable domain in full, completed from reference TRBV2 and TRBJ2-1, reads EPEVTQTPSHQVTQMGQEVILRCVPISNHLYFYWYRQILGQKVEFLVSFYNNEISEKSEIFDDQFSVERPDGSNFTLKIRSTKLEDSAMYFCASTLGTAYNEQFFGPGTRLTVL.

V is TRBV15 and J is TRBJ1-3, with a possible D match to TRBD1 (5 bases). Trimming removed 0 bases at V and 2 bases at J, with 14 bases between. CDR1 and CDR2 from the germline V gene are LNHNV and YYDKDF (reference sequence). This CDR3 contains 17 residues. CDR3 sequence (DNA): TGTGCCACCAGCAGAGATTTGATGGACATTGCTGGAAACACCATATATTTT. It codes for CATSRDLMDIAGNTIYF.

The chain employs TRBV21-1 and TRBJ2-4; the table's D call, TRBD1, was not checked against the DNA. TRBV21-1 is termed a pseudogene. This CDR3 is 14 amino acids long. CDR3: CAIQGAKTKNIQYF. The CDR3 nucleotides read TGTGCCATACAGGGGGCTAAGACCAAAAACATTCAGTACTTC.

The genes are TRBV28 and TRBJ2-1; D not resolved. V lost 8 bases, J lost 7 bases, and 15 bases lay in between. Germline V CDR1 and CDR2: MDHEN, SYDVKM. The CDR3 has 13 amino acids. Here the CDR3 DNA reads TGTGCCAGCTCCAGTAAAAATGGGAATGAGCAGTTCTTC. Translating it yields CASSSKNGNEQFF.

This chain uses TRBV11-2 with TRBJ2-7, with 9 bases fitting TRBD1. J was trimmed by 2 bases and V by 5 bases; bases with no gene match: 7. The germline CDR1 and CDR2 sequences are SGHAT and FQNNGV. The CDR3 has 15 amino acids. CDR3 loop: CASSRDGTGTYEQYF. CDR3 coding DNA: TGTGCCAGCAGCCGAGACGGGACAGGGACCTACGAGCAGTACTTC.

The V call is TRBV7-9, the J call TRBJ2-5; TRBD1 agrees at 10 bases. Germline loops: CDR1 SEHNR, CDR2 FQNEAQ (reference sequence). There are 13 residues in the CDR3. J gave up 5 bases and V 5 bases, and 2 bases lay outside the gene matches. The CDR3 DNA is TGTGCCAGCAGCCCGGACAGGGGGGAGACCCAGTACTTC. Amino acids: CASSPDRGETQYF. The whole variable domain, filled in from reference TRBV7-9 and TRBJ2-5, reads DTGVSQNPRHKITKRGQNVTFRCDPISEHNRLYWYRQTLGQGPEFLTYFQNEAQLEKSRLLSDRFSAERPKGSFSTLEIQRTEQGDSAMYLCASSPDRGETQYFGPGTRLLVL.

CDR3 residues: CASSQTSGTYEQYF. The CDR3 DNA reads as TGCGCCAGCAGCCAGACTAGCGGTACCTACGAGCAGTACTTC. The chain joins TRBV5-1 to TRBJ2-7; TRBD2 agrees at 9 bases. This CDR3 spans 14 amino acids. The V gene end was trimmed by 4 bases and the J gene end by 2 bases; junction bases not matched to a gene: 4. From germline, CDR1 is SGHRS and CDR2 YFSETQ.

J is TRBJ1-4 and V is TRBV7-2; D remains unclear. The CDR3 extends over 15 amino acids. V was pared by 5 bases and J by 4 bases, with 14 bases between. Germline V gene data show CDR1 as SGHTA and CDR2 as FQGNSA. CDR3 protein: CASSLVVGNNEKLFF. The CDR3 DNA sequence: TGTGCCAGCAGCCTCGTTGTAGGCAATAATGAAAAACTGTTTTTT.

This clone was seen only once. The V call is TRBV28, the J call TRBJ2-7; 10 bases align to TRBD1. The CDR3 is 15 amino acids. V lost 5 bases, J lost 2 bases, and 6 bases stayed unmatched. Germline assignment: CDR1 MDHEN and CDR2 SYDVKM. The CDR3 DNA reads TGTGCCAGCAGTCCGGGACAGGGGATTCCCTACGAGCAGTACTTC. As protein: CASSPGQGIPYEQYF.

The rearrangement uses TRBV28 and TRBJ1-5, with TRBD1 matching over 8 bases. CDR1 MDHEN and CDR2 SYDVKM come from the germline V gene. Trimming cost V 3 bases and J 1 base; bases outside gene matches: 8. The CDR3 is made up of 17 amino acids. The CDR3 is CASSLHTGGASNQPQHF. CDR3 DNA sequence: TGTGCCAGCAGTTTGCATACAGGGGGGGCGAGCAATCAGCCCCAGCATTTT.

J is TRBJ1-2 and V is TRBV29-1; D is undetermined. The CDR3 is made up of 11 amino acids. Germline V gene lookup returns CDR1 SQVTM and CDR2 ANQGSEA. The V gene lost 6 bases and the J gene lost 8 bases, with 13 bases spanning the gap. The CDR3 here is CSVGQDGGYTF. Written as DNA, the CDR3 is TGCAGCGTAGGCCAGGACGGAGGCTACACCTTC. The full variable domain, rest sourced from reference TRBV29-1 and TRBJ1-2, is SAVISQKPSRDICQRGTSLTIQCQVDSQVTMMFWYRQQPGQSLTLIATANQGSEATYESGFVIDKFPISRPNLTFSTLTVSNMSPEDSSIYLCSVGQDGGYTFGSGTRLTVV.

The chain has TRBV15 and TRBJ1-5, with 7 bases lining up with TRBD1. There are 16 residues in the CDR3. Germline-derived CDR1 and CDR2 are LNHNV and YYDKDF (reference sequence). Trimming took 4 bases from V and 7 from J; bases not matched to a gene: 13. CDR3 DNA sequence: TGTGCCACCAGCATTTCCAGACAGGGTATAGGGCAGCCCCAGCATTTT. Translation gives CATSISRQGIGQPQHF.

The V call is TRBV20-1, the J call TRBJ1-1; tentative D call: TRBD1 (5 bases). CDR1 is DFQATT, CDR2 SNEGSKA, per germline (reference sequence). Trimming pared 3 bases from V and 0 bases from J, leaving 17 bases between. CDR3 length: 16 residues. CDR3 sequence reads: CSASGRPGTMNTEAFF. The DNA of the CDR3 is TGCAGTGCTAGTGGGAGGCCGGGGACCATGAACACTGAAGCTTTCTTT.

This chain connects TRBV6-5 to TRBJ2-7; possibly TRBD2 for D (6 bases). V was shortened by 4 bases and J by 3 bases, with 13 bases between the two germline ends. Looked up from germline, CDR1 is MNHEY and CDR2 is SVGAGI. The CDR3 length is 14 residues. The CDR3: CASSSPWGVYEQYF. The CDR3 nucleotides read TGTGCCAGCAGTTCCCCCTGGGGGGTCTACGAGCAGTACTTC.

This clone was observed a single time. The chain uses TRBV2 and TRBJ1-5, with 7 bases fitting TRBD1. Germline V CDR1 and CDR2: SNHLY, FYNNEI. V gave up 7 bases and J gave up 6 bases; unmatched junction bases: 9. The CDR3 runs 14 residues. CDR3 sequence: CASTPTGEGQPQHF. CDR3 sequence (DNA): TGTGCCAGCACCCCTACAGGGGAGGGTCAGCCCCAGCATTTT.

This chain links TRBV5-1 with TRBJ1-3, with D unresolved. The CDR3 extends over 15 amino acids. Germline CDR1 and CDR2: SGHRS and YFSETQ. Trimming cost V 0 bases and J 2 bases, with 9 bases left between them. Written as DNA, the CDR3 is TGCGCCAGCAGCTTGGGGGGTGTAACTGGAAACACCATATATTTT. Translating gives CASSLGGVTGNTIYF.

The chain has TRBV7-2 and TRBJ1-2; 7 bases map to TRBD1. V was pared by 2 bases and J by 5 bases, with 5 bases of the junction left unmatched. This CDR3 is 14 amino acids long. Germline V CDR1 and CDR2: SGHTA, FQGNSA. The CDR3 DNA sequence: TGTGCCAGCAGCTTAAACAGGGGCCCATATGGCTACACCTTC. As protein: CASSLNRGPYGYTF.